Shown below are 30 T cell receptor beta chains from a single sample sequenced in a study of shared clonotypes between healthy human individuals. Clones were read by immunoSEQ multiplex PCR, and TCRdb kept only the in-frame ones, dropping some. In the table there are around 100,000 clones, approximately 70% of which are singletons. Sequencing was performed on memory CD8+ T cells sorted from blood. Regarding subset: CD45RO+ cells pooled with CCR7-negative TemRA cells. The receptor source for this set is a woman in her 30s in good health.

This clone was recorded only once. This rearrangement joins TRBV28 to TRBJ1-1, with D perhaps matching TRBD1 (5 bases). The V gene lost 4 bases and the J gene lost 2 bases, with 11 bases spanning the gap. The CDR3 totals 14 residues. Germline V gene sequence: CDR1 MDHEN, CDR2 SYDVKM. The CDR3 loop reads CASSWGSRNTEAFF. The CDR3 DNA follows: TGTGCCAGCAGTTGGGGGTCAAGAAACACTGAAGCTTTCTTT.

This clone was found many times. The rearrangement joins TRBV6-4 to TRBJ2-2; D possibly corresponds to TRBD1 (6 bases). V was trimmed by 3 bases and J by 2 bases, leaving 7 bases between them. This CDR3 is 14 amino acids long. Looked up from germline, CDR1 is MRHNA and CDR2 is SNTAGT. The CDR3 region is CASSEGANTGELFF. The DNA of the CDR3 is TGTGCCAGCAGTGAGGGGGCTAACACCGGGGAGCTGTTTTTT.

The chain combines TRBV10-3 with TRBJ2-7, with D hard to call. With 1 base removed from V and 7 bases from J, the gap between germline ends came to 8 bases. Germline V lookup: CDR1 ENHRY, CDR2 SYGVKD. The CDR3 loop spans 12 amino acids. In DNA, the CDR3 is TGTGCCATCAGTGAGTTCAGCAAAGAGCAGTACTTC. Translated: CAISEFSKEQYF.

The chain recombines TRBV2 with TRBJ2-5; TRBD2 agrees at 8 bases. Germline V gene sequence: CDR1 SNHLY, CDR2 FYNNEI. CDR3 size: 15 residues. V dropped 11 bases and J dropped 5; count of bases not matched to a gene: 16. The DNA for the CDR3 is TGTGCCGCGGAGTGGCGGGAGGTTGTTGGTGAGACCCAGTACTTC. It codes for CAAEWREVVGETQYF.

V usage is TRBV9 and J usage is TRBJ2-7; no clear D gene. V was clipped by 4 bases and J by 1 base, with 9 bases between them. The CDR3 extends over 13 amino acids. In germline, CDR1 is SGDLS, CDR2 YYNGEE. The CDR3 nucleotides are TGTGCCAGCAGCCTGCGAGATTCCTACGAGCAGTACTTC. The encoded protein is CASSLRDSYEQYF.

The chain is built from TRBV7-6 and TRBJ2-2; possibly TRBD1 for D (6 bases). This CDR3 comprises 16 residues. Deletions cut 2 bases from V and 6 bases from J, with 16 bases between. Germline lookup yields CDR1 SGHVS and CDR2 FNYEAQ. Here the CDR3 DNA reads TGTGCCAGCAGCTTATCCGACCCAGGGGTTTCCGGGGAGCTGTTTTTT. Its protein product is CASSLSDPGVSGELFF.

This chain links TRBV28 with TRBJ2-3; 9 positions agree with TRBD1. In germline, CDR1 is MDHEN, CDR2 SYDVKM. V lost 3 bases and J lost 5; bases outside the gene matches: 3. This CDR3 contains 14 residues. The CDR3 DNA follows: TGTGCCAGCAGTTTCGGGACAGGGAGAGATACGCAGTATTTT. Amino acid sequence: CASSFGTGRDTQYF.

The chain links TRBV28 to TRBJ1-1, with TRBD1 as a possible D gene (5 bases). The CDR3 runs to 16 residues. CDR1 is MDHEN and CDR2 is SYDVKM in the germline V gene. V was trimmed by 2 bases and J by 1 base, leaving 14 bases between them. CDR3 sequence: CASSLRGVFENTEAFF. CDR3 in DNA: TGTGCCAGCAGTTTACGGGGGGTCTTTGAGAACACTGAAGCTTTCTTT.

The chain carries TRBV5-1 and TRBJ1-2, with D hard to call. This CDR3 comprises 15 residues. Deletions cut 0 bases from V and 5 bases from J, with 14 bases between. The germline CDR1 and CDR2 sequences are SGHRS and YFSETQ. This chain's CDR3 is CASSLGGLVGYGYTF. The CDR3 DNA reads TGCGCCAGCAGCTTGGGTGGACTCGTTGGGTATGGCTACACCTTC.

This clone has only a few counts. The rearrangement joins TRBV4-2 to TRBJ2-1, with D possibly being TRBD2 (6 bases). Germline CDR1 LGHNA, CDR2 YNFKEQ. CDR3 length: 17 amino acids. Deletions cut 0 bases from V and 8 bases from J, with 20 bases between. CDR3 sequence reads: CASSQDGPSAVSDEQFF. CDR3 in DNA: TGTGCCAGCAGCCAAGATGGTCCTAGCGCCGTGTCGGATGAGCAGTTCTTC.

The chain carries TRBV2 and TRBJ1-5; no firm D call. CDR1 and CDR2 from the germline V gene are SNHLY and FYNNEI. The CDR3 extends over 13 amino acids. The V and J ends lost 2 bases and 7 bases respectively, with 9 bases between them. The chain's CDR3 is CASSELYRQPQHF. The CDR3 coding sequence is TGTGCCAGCAGTGAACTATACAGACAGCCCCAGCATTTT.

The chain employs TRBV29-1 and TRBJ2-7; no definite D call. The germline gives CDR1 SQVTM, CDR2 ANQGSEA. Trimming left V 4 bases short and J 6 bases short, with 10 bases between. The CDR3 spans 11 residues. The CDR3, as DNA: TGCAGCGTTGTCTTTGTTCGCGAGCAGTACTTC. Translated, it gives CSVVFVREQYF.

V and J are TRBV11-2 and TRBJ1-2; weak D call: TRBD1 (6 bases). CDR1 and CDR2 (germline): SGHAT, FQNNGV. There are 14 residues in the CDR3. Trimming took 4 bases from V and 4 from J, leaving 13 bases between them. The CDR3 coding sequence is TGTGCCAGCAGCTCCCCCCCGGGGGCCTATGGCTACACCTTC. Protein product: CASSSPPGAYGYTF.

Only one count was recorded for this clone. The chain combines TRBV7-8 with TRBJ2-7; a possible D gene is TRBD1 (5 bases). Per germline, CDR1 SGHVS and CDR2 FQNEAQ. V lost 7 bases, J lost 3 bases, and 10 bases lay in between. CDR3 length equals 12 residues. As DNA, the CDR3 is TGTGCCAGCACAAAGGGGAACTACGAGCAGTACTTC. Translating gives CASTKGNYEQYF. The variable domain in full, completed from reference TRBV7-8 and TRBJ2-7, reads GAGVSQSPRYKVAKRGQDVALRCDPISGHVSLFWYQQALGQGPEFLTYFQNEAQLDKSGLPSDRFFAERPEGSVSTLKIQRTQQEDSAVYLCASTKGNYEQYFGPGTRLTVT.

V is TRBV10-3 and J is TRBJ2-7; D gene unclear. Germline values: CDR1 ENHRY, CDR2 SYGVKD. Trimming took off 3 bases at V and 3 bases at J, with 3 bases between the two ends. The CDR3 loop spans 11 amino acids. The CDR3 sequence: CAISDFYEQYF. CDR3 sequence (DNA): TGTGCCATCAGTGATTTCTACGAGCAGTACTTC.

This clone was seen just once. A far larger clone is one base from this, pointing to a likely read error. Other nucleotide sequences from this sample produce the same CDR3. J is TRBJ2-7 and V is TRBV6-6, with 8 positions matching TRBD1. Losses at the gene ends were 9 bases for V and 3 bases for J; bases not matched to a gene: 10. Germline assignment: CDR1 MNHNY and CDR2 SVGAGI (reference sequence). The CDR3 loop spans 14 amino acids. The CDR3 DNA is TGTGCCAGTAGGTTGACAGGGGAAAGCTACGAGCAGTACTTC. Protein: CASRLTGESYEQYF.

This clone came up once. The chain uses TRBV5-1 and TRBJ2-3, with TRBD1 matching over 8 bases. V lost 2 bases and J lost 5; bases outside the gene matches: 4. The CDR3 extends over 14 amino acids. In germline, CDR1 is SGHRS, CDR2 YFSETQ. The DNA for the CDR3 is TGCGCCAGCAGCTTCGGACAGGGAGGAGATACGCAGTATTTT. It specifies CASSFGQGGDTQYF.

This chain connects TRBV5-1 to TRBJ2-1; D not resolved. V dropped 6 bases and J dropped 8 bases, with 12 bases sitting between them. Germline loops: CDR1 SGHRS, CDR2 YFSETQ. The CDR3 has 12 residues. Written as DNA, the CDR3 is TGCGCCAGCAATGCGTACGACCATGAGCAGTTCTTC. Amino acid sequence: CASNAYDHEQFF.

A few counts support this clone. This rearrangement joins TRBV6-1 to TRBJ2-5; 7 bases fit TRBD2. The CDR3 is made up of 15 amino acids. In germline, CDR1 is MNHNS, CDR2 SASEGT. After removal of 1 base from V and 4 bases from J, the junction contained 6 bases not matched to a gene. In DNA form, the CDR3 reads TGTGCCAGCAGTGAAGGGACTAGGGTTTCAGAGACCCAGTACTTC. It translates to CASSEGTRVSETQYF.

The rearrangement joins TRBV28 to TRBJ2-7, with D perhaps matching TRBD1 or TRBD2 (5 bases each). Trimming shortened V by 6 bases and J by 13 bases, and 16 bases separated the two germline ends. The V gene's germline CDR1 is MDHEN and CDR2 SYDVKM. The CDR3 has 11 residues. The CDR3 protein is CASSPGRKEYF. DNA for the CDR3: TGTGCCAGCAGCCCGGGACGGAAGGAATACTTC.

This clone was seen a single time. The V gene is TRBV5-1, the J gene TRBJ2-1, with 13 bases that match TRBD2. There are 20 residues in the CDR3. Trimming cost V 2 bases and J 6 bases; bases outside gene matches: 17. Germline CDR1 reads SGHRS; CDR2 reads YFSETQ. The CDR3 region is CASSFSRTGATSGRPNEQFF. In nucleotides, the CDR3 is TGCGCCAGCAGCTTTAGTAGGACGGGGGCGACTAGCGGGAGGCCCAATGAGCAGTTCTTC.

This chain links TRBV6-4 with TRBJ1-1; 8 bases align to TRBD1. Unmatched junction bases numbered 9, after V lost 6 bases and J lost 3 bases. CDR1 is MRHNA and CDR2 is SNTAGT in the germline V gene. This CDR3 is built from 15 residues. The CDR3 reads CASSPTGGLDTEAFF. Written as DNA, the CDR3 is TGTGCCAGCAGCCCTACAGGGGGGTTAGACACTGAAGCTTTCTTT.

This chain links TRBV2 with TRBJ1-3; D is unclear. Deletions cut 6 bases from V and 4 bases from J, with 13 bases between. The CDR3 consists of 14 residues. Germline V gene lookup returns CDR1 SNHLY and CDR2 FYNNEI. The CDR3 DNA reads TGTGCCAGCAGGGAGACATGGATGGGAAACACCATATATTTT. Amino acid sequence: CASRETWMGNTIYF.

In DNA, the CDR3 is TGTGCCAGCAGTGAAGAGAGCGGGAGCTCCTACGAGCAGTACTTC. It specifies CASSEESGSSYEQYF. The chain links TRBV6-1 to TRBJ2-5, with 8 positions matching TRBD2. The J call may be faulty, since TRBJ2-7 better matches the DNA end. CDR1 is MNHNS, CDR2 SASEGT, per germline. The CDR3 is 15 residues long.

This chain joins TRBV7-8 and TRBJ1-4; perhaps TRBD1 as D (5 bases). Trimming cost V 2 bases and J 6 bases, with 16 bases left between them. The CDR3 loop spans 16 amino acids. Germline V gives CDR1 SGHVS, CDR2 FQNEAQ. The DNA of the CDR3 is TGTGCCAGCAGCTTAAAGTGGAGGGGAGGTTATGAAAAACTGTTTTTT. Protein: CASSLKWRGGYEKLFF.

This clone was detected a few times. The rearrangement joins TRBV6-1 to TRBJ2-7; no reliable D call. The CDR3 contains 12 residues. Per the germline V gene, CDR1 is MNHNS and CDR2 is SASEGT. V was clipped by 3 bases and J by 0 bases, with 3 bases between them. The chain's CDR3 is CASSESSYEQYF. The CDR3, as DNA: TGTGCCAGCAGTGAGAGCTCCTACGAGCAGTACTTC.

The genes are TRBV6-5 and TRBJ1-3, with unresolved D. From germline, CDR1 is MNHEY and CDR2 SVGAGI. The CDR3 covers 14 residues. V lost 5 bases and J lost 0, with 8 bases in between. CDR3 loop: CASSPSFSGNTIYF. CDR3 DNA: TGTGCCAGCAGTCCCTCGTTCTCTGGAAACACCATATATTTT.

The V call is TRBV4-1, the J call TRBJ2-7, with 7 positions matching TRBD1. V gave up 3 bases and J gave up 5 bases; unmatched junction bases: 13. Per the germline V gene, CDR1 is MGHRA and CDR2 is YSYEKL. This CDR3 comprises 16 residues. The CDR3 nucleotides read TGCGCCAGCAGCCATCCCACACGACAGGGAAGGCACGAGCAGTACTTC. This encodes CASSHPTRQGRHEQYF.

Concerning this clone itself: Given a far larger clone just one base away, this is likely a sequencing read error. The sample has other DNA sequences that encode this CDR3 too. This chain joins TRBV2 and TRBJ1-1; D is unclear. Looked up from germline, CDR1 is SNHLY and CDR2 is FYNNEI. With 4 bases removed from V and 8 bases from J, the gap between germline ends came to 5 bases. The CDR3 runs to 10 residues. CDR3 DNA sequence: TGTGCCAGCAGTGTGGGGGAAGCTTTCTTT. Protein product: CASSVGEAFF.

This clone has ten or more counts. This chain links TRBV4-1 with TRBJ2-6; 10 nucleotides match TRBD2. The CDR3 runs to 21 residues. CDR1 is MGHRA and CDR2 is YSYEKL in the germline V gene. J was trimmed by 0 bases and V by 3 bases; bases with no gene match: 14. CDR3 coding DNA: TGCGCCAGCAGCCACTCCGATTGGGCTAGCGGGAGCAGCTCTGGGGCCAACGTCCTGACTTTC. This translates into CASSHSDWASGSSSGANVLTF.